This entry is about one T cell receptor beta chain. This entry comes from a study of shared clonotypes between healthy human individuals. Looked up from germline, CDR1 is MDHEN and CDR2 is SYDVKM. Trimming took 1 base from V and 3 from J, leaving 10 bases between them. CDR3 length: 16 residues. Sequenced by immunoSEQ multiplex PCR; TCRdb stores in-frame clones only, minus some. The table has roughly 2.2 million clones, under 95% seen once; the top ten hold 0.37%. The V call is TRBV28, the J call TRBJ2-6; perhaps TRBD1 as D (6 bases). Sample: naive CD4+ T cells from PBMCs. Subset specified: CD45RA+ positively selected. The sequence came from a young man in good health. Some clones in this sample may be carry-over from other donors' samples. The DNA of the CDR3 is TGTGCCAGCAGTTTATTGGGGGCGGGTGGGGCCAACGTCCTGACTTTC. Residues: CASSLLGAGGANVLTF.